This paragraph covers one T cell receptor beta chain sequence. Its target is not known. Repertoires were generated with immunoSEQ multiplex PCR, while TCRdb's copy carries only in-frame clones and drops some. The profile shows around 100,000 clones, about 86% of them singletons. This entry belongs to a study of T cell responses to AZD1222 COVID-19 vaccine. Study-wide context: Samples with a second dose at about 4 or about 12 weeks were pooled together. Study-wide findings and caveats: In a largely white British group with more females than males, clonal diversity was possibly underestimated. Spike-specific TCR breadth rose after two AZD1222 doses, and depth rose as well.

Per the germline V gene, CDR1 is MNHNS and CDR2 is SASEGT. V lost 1 base and J lost 2, with 11 bases in between. The CDR3 runs 15 residues. The chain couples TRBV6-1 to TRBJ1-2, with D maybe TRBD1 (5 bases). The material was peripheral blood, obtained on day 0 of AZD1222 vaccination. The sequence derives from an adult in good health. CDR3 nucleotides: TGTGCCAGCAGTGAAGGAAGGGGAGCCAACTATGGCTACACCTTC. Its protein is CASSEGRGANYGYTF.